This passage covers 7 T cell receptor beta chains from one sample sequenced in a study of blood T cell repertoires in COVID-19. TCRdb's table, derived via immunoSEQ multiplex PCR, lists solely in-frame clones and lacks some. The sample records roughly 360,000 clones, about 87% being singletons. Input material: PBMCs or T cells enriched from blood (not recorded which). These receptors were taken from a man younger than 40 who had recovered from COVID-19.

For the CDR3, the DNA is TGTGCCTGGAGTATTGGAGGGGTCTCCTACGAGCAGTACTTC. It specifies CAWSIGGVSYEQYF. The chain recombines TRBV30 with TRBJ2-7; a possible D gene is TRBD2 (6 bases). V lost 2 bases and J 0 bases, leaving 11 bases between the germline ends. From germline, CDR1 is GTSNPN and CDR2 SVGIG (reference sequence). There are 14 residues in the CDR3.

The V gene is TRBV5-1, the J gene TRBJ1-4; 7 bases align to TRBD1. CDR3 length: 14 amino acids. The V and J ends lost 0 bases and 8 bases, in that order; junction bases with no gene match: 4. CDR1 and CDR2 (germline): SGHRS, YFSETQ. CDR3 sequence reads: CASSLEGGREKLFF. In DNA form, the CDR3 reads TGCGCCAGCAGCTTGGAAGGGGGCCGGGAAAAACTGTTTTTT.

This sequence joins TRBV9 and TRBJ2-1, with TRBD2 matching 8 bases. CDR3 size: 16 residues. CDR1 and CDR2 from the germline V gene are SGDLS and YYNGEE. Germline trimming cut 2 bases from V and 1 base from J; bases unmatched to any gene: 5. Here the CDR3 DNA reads TGTGCCAGCAGCGTTGGTCTAGCGGGTTCCTACAATGAGCAGTTCTTC. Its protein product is CASSVGLAGSYNEQFF.

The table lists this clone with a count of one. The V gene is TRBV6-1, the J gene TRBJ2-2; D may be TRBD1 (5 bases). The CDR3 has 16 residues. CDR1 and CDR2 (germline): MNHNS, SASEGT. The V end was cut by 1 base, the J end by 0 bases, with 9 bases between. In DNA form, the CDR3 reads TGTGCCAGCAGTGAAGTCAGGACACCGAACACCGGGGAGCTGTTTTTT. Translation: CASSEVRTPNTGELFF.

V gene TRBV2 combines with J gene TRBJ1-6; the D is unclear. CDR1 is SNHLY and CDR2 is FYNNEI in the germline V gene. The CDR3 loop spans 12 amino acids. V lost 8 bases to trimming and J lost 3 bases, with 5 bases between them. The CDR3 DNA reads TGTGCCAGCGTAAACTATAATTCACCCCTCCACTTT. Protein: CASVNYNSPLHF.

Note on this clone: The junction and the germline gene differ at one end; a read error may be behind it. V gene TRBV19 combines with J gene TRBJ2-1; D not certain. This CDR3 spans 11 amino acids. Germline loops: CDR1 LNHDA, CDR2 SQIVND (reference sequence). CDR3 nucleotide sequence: TGTGCCGGTAGTCCCGACATTGAGCAGTTCTTC. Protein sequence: CAGSPDIEQFF.

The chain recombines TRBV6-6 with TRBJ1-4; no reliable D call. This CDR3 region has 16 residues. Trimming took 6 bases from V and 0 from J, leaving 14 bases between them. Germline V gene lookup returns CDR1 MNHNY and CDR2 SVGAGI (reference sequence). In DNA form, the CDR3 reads TGTGCCAGCAGGCCTAGCAATGAGGCAACTAATGAAAAACTGTTTTTT. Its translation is CASRPSNEATNEKLFF.